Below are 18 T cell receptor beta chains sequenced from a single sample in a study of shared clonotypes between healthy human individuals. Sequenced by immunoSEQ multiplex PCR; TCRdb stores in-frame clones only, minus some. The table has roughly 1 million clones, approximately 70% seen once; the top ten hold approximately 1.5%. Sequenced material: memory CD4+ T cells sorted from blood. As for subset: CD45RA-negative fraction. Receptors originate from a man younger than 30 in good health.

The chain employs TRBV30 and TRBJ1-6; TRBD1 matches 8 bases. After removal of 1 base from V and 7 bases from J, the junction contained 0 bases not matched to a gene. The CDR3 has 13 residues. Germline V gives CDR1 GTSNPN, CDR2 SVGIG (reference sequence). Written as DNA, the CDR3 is TGTGCCTGGAGTGGGACAGGGAATTCACCCCTCCACTTT. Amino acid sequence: CAWSGTGNSPLHF.

The CDR3 nucleotides read TGTGCCTGGGACAGGGGCTCTCTAAACTATGGCTACACCTTC. The encoded protein is CAWDRGSLNYGYTF. This chain links TRBV30 with TRBJ1-2; 8 nucleotides match TRBD1. Unmatched junction bases numbered 7, after V lost 5 bases and J lost 2 bases. Germline CDR1 is GTSNPN and CDR2 is SVGIG (reference sequence). CDR3 size: 14 residues.

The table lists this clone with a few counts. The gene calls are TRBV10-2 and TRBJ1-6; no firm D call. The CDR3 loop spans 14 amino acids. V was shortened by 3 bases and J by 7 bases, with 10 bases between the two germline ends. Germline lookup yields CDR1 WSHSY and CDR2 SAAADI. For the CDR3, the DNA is TGCGCCAGCAGTGATCGGGGAGTGAATTCACCCCTCCACTTT. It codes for CASSDRGVNSPLHF.

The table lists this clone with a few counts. The CDR3, as DNA: TGTGCCAGCAGCCCTCCAGGTGGCACCGGGGAGCTGTTTTTT. Amino acids: CASSPPGGTGELFF. The J gene is TRBJ2-2, the V gene TRBV21-1; TRBD1 reflects the table's D call only, with no check against the DNA. TRBV21-1 constitutes a pseudogene. The CDR3 loop spans 14 amino acids.

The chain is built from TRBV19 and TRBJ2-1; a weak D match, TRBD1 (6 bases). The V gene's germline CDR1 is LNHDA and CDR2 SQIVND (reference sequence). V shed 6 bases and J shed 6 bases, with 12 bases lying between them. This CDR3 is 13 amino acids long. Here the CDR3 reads CASREQGFNEQFF. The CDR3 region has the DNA TGTGCCAGTAGGGAACAGGGTTTCAATGAGCAGTTCTTC. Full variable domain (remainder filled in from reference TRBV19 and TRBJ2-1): DGGITQSPKYLFRKEGQNVTLSCEQNLNHDAMYWYRQDPGQGLRLIYYSQIVNDFQKGDIAEGYSVSREKKESFPLTVTSAQKNPTAFYLCASREQGFNEQFFGPGTRLTVL.

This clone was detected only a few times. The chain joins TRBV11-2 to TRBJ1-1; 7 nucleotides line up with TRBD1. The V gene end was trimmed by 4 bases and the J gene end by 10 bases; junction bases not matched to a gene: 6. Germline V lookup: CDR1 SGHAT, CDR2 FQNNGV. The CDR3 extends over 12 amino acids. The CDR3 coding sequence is TGTGCCAGCAGCTCTGGACAGGCCGCAGCTTTCTTT. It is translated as CASSSGQAAAFF. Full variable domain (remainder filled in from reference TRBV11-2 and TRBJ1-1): EAGVAQSPRYKIIEKRQSVAFWCNPISGHATLYWYQQILGQGPKLLIQFQNNGVVDDSQLPKDRFSAERLKGVDSTLKIQPAKLEDSAVYLCASSSGQAAAFFGQGTRLTVV.

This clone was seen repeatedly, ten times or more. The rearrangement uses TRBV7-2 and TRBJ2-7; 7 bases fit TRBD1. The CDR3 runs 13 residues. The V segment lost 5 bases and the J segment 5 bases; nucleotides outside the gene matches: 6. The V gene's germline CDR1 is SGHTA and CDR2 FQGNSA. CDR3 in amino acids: CASSVDRDHEQYF. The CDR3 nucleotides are TGTGCCAGCAGCGTAGACAGGGATCACGAGCAGTACTTC.

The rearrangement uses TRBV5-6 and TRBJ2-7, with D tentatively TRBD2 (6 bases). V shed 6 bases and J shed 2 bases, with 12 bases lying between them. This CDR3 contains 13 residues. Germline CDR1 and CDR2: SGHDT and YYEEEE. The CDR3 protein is CASNQGLTYEQYF. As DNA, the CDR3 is TGTGCCAGCAATCAGGGACTGACCTACGAGCAGTACTTC.

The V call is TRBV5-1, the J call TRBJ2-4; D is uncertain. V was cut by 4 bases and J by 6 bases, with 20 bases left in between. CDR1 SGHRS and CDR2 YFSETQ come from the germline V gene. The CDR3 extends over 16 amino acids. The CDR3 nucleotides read TGCGCCAGCAGCCCTCAGCCCCGATCTGGTGGAAACATTCAGTACTTC. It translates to CASSPQPRSGGNIQYF.

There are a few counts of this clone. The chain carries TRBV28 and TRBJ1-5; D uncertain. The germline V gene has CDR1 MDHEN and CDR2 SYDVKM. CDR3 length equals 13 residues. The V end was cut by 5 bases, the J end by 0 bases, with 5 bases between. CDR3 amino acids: CASSIDSNQPQHF. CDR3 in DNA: TGTGCCAGCAGTATAGATAGCAATCAGCCCCAGCATTTT.

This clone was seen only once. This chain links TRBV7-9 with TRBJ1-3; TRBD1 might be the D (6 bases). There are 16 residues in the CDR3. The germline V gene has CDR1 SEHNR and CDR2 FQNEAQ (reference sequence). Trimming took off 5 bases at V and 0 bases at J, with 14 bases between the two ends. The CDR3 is CASSPPGQSSGNTIYF. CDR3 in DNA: TGTGCCAGCAGCCCTCCGGGACAAAGCTCTGGAAACACCATATATTTT.

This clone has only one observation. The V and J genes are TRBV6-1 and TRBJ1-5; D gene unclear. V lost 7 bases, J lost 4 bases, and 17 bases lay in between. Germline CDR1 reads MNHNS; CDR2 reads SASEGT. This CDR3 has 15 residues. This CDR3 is CASTPGMGINQPQHF. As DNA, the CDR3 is TGTGCCAGCACCCCGGGGATGGGGATAAATCAGCCCCAGCATTTT.

The CDR3 sequence: CASSPGGGTTHEQYF. The CDR3 nucleotides are TGTGCCAGCAGCCCCGGGGGGGGAACTACCCACGAGCAGTACTTC. The V gene is TRBV5-4, the J gene TRBJ2-7; TRBD2 matches 8 bases. The V and J ends lost 4 bases and 5 bases, in that order; junction bases with no gene match: 11. Germline loops: CDR1 SGHNT, CDR2 YYREEE (reference sequence). This CDR3 is 15 amino acids long. The entire variable domain, with the rest obtained from reference TRBV5-4 and TRBJ2-7, is as follows: ETGVTQSPTHLIKTRGQQVTLRCSSQSGHNTVSWYQQALGQGPQFIFQYYREEENGRGNFPPRFSGLQFPNYSSELNVNALELDDSALYLCASSPGGGTTHEQYFGPGTRLTVT.

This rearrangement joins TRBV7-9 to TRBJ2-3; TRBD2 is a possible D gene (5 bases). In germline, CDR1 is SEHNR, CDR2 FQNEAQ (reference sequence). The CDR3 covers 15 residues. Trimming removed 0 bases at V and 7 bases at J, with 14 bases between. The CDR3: CASSLAGFPGNTQYF. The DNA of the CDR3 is TGTGCCAGCAGCTTAGCAGGTTTCCCCGGGAATACGCAGTATTTT.

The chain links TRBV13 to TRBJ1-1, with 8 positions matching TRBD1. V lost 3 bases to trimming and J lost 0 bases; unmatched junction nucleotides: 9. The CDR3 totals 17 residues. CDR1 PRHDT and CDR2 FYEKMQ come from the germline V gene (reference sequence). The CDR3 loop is CASSLYHSGGLNTEAFF. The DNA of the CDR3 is TGTGCCAGCAGCTTGTACCACTCAGGGGGCTTGAACACTGAAGCTTTCTTT. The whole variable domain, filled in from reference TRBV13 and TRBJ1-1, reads AAGVIQSPRHLIKEKRETATLKCYPIPRHDTVYWYQQGPGQDPQFLISFYEKMQSDKGSIPDRFSAQQFSDYHSELNMSSLELGDSALYFCASSLYHSGGLNTEAFFGQGTRLTVV.

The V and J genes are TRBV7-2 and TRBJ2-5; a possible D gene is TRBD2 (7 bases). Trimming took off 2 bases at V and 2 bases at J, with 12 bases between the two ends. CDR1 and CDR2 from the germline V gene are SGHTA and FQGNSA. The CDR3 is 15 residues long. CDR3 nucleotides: TGTGCCAGCAGCTTAAGGGGGAGGGAACAAGAGACCCAGTACTTC. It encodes CASSLRGREQETQYF.

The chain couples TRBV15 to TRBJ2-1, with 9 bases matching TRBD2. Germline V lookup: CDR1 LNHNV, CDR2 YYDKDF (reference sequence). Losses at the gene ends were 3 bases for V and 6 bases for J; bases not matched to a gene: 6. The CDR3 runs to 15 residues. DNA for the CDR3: TGTGCCACCAGCAGCGTAGCGGGAGCAGGCAATGAGCAGTTCTTC. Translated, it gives CATSSVAGAGNEQFF.

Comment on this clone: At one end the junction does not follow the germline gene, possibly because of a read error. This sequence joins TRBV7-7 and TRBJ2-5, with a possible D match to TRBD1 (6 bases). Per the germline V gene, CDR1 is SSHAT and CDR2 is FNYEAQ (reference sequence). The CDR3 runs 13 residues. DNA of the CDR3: TGTGCTAGCACCAACAGGGTTGGAGAGACCCAGTACTTC. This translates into CASTNRVGETQYF.